This T cell receptor beta chain was sequenced during a study of graft-versus-host responses after intestinal transplantation. Study conclusions and caveats: Recipient bone marrow held GvH clones, some seen earlier in ileum or blood.

Notes on this clone: Its antigen is undetermined.

The graft tissue was processed, and this released both intraepithelial and lamina propria lymphocytes. TCRdb's table, derived via immunoSEQ multiplex PCR, lists solely in-frame clones and lacks some. The sample includes just under 65,000 clones, around 90% of them seen just once. Germline V gives CDR1 SGHDT, CDR2 YYEEEE. The CDR3 extends over 13 amino acids. This sample comprised ileum tissue, obtained approximately 56 weeks after transplant. The J gene is TRBJ2-5, the V gene TRBV5-6; D remains ambiguous. The J call may be in error: the DNA end matches TRBJ2-7 better. This TCR came from a human patient who received an intestinal transplant, so some T cells may come from the graft donor. The DNA of the CDR3 is TGTGCCAGCAGCCATTTACAAATCTACGAGCAGTACTTC. This gives the protein CASSHLQIYEQYF.